The 21 T cell receptor beta chains reported below all come from one sample, sequenced in a study of T cells in Graves' hyperthyroidism and ophthalmopathy. TCR beta CDR3 regions were amplified from RNA transcripts. During a first-round RT-PCR of the TCR CDR3, the HTBI primer set was used. TCRdb re-called the multiplex PCR reads with MiXCR, one entry per CDR3 protein. Among approximately 600,000 distinct CDR3 sequences listed, more than 20% were seen once. Sample: blood. These TCRs come from a man aged 25 to 45 with Graves' ophthalmopathy.

Ten or more counts support this clonotype. The CDR3 here is CASSQRGGRGPGTGDEAFF. The CDR3 region has the DNA TGTGCCAGCAGCCAACGAGGTGGGCGCGGGCCCGGGACAGGGGATGAAGCTTTCTTT. This rearrangement joins TRBV3-1 to TRBJ1-1; 10 nucleotides line up with TRBD1. The CDR3 runs to 19 residues. J lost 7 bases, V lost 2 bases, and 19 bases had no gene match. CDR1 is LGHDT and CDR2 is YNNKEL in the germline V gene (reference sequence).

In this sample, this clonotype turned up a few times. The V gene is TRBV7-9, the J gene TRBJ2-7, with 8 bases identical to TRBD1. Germline trimming cut 5 bases from V and 2 bases from J; bases unmatched to any gene: 11. The germline CDR1 and CDR2 sequences are SEHNR and FQNEAQ (reference sequence). This CDR3 spans 16 amino acids. As DNA, the CDR3 is TGTGCCAGCAGCCCTACATTTGGACAGGGCCCCTACGAGCAGTACTTC. As protein: CASSPTFGQGPYEQYF.

This clonotype was counted between two and nine times. The chain links TRBV20-1 to TRBJ2-2; D could derive from TRBD1 or TRBD2 (5 bases each). Germline V gene lookup returns CDR1 DFQATT and CDR2 SNEGSKA (reference sequence). V lost 3 bases to trimming and J lost 4 bases, with 15 bases between them. The CDR3 consists of 15 residues. CDR3 in DNA: TGCAGTGCTAGCCACCGGGACCAATCCACCGGGGAGCTGTTTTTT. Its translation is CSASHRDQSTGELFF.

Details on this clonotype: This likely comes from a read error, as the CDR3 has no conserved phenylalanine or tryptophan at its end. V usage is TRBV11-2 and J usage is TRBJ1-3, with D unresolved. The CDR3 is 15 residues long. The V end was cut by 1 base, the J end by 0 bases, with 7 bases between. Germline V gives CDR1 SGHAT, CDR2 FQNNGV. CDR3 DNA: TGTGCCAGCAGCTTAGGGCAGAGCTCTGGAAACACCATATATCTT. The encoded protein is CASSLGQSSGNTIYL.

This clonotype was counted many times. The chain uses TRBV7-8 and TRBJ1-1; D possibly corresponds to TRBD1 (6 bases). CDR1 SGHVS and CDR2 FQNEAQ come from the germline V gene. The CDR3 covers 14 residues. Trimming took 3 bases from V and 7 from J, leaving 15 bases between them. CDR3 region: CASSLDGGPGEAFF. The CDR3 DNA sequence: TGTGCCAGCAGCTTGGACGGGGGCCCCGGTGAAGCTTTCTTT.

This clonotype occurred a few times. The chain employs TRBV28 and TRBJ1-2; TRBD1 matches 8 bases. Germline CDR1 and CDR2: MDHEN and SYDVKM. Trimming cost V 3 bases and J 7 bases; bases outside gene matches: 7. The CDR3 totals 14 residues. The CDR3 sequence: CASSLPRGLSGYTF. As DNA, the CDR3 is TGTGCCAGCAGTTTGCCCAGGGGGCTAAGTGGCTACACCTTC.

Worth noting for this clonotype: This could be a read error, since a much larger clone is one nucleotide away. The V gene is TRBV7-8, the J gene TRBJ2-7, with D unresolved. Trimming left V 6 bases short and J 5 bases short, with 17 bases between. The CDR3 totals 14 residues. In germline, CDR1 is SGHVS, CDR2 FQNEAQ. CDR3 residues: CASRRTFLGHEQYF. CDR3 nucleotides: TGTGCCAGCAGGCGAACCTTCCTGGGCCACGAGCAGTACTTC.

This clonotype was seen more than once but under ten times. V usage is TRBV27 and J usage is TRBJ2-5; tentatively, D is TRBD2 (6 bases). In germline, CDR1 is MNHEY, CDR2 SMNVEV (reference sequence). The CDR3 contains 13 residues. V gave up 2 bases and J gave up 7 bases, with 11 bases separating them. The CDR3 coding sequence is TGTGCCAGCAGTTTAGGAGGGAAGGGGACCCAGTACTTC. It yields the protein CASSLGGKGTQYF.

With regard to this clonotype: A much larger clone lies a single base off, so this may be a read error. This chain joins TRBV6-5 and TRBJ1-1; 9 nucleotides align to TRBD1. Germline CDR1 and CDR2: MNHEY and SVGAGI. CDR3 length equals 16 residues. The CDR3 loop reads CARSYPGQGINTEAFF. In nucleotides, the CDR3 is TGTGCCAGAAGTTACCCGGGACAGGGCATTAACACTGAAGCTTTCTTT.

This clonotype was counted between two and nine times. J is TRBJ2-7 and V is TRBV20-1; 10 bases are shared with TRBD2. From germline, CDR1 is DFQATT and CDR2 SNEGSKA (reference sequence). V gave up 6 bases and J gave up 2 bases; unmatched junction bases: 4. The CDR3 contains 13 residues. DNA for the CDR3: TGCAGTGCCCTAGCGGGAGTGCCCTACGAGCAGTACTTC. Its protein product is CSALAGVPYEQYF.

The sample holds a few counts of this clonotype. The chain links TRBV20-1 to TRBJ1-2; a weak D match, TRBD1 (5 bases). Trimming took off 1 base at V and 8 bases at J, with 14 bases between the two ends. The CDR3 is 13 residues long. Germline V gene sequence: CDR1 DFQATT, CDR2 SNEGSKA (reference sequence). Here the CDR3 DNA reads TGCAGTGCTAGAGCCTCAGGGCGTTACGGCTACACCTTC. Its translation is CSARASGRYGYTF.

The chain links TRBV15 to TRBJ1-5, with no clear D. The CDR3 loop spans 12 amino acids. The germline V gene has CDR1 LNHNV and CDR2 YYDKDF (reference sequence). V shed 0 bases and J shed 8 bases, with 5 bases lying between them. The CDR3 protein is CATSRDWEPQHF. DNA for the CDR3: TGTGCCACCAGCAGAGATTGGGAGCCCCAGCATTTT.

The chain is built from TRBV7-2 and TRBJ2-2; 12 bases are a match to TRBD2. CDR3 length: 16 amino acids. Per the germline V gene, CDR1 is SGHTA and CDR2 is FQGNSA. With V trimmed by 5 bases and J by 5 bases, 6 bases remained unmatched. CDR3 nucleotides: TGTGCCAGCAGCAAAAGACTAGCGGGAGTAACCGGGGAGCTGTTTTTT. Amino acid sequence: CASSKRLAGVTGELFF.

This chain uses TRBV20-1 with TRBJ2-1, with 10 bases lining up with TRBD2. The CDR3 runs to 15 residues. J was trimmed by 6 bases and V by 7 bases; bases with no gene match: 12. Germline lookup yields CDR1 DFQATT and CDR2 SNEGSKA (reference sequence). The CDR3 nucleotides are TGCAGTGTTGGAGCGGGAGGGTTCCTCGGCAATGAGCAGTTCTTC. This gives the protein CSVGAGGFLGNEQFF.

As regards this clonotype: A read error is likely, as this CDR3 ends without the conserved phenylalanine or tryptophan. The rearrangement uses TRBV20-1 and TRBJ2-5; unclear D gene. The V and J ends lost 0 bases and 5 bases respectively, with 4 bases between them. Germline CDR1 reads DFQATT; CDR2 reads SNEGSKA (reference sequence). The CDR3 runs to 11 residues. CDR3 sequence: CSARDKETQYL. The CDR3 DNA follows: TGCAGTGCTAGAGATAAGGAGACCCAGTACCTC.

The chain couples TRBV6-1 to TRBJ1-2; 10 bases align to TRBD1. The CDR3 spans 13 residues. V trimming: 5 bases; J trimming: 8 bases; junction bases outside the gene matches: 5. Per germline, CDR1 MNHNS and CDR2 SASEGT. The chain's CDR3 is CASSRDRGSGYTF. The CDR3 bases are TGTGCCAGCAGTAGGGACAGGGGATCCGGCTACACCTTC.

The chain carries TRBV24-1 and TRBJ2-1, with 10 bases lining up with TRBD2. Trimming cost V 8 bases and J 10 bases; bases outside gene matches: 10. In germline, CDR1 is KGHDR, CDR2 SFDVKD. CDR3 length equals 14 residues. CDR3 amino acids: CATTQREGLGEQFF. The CDR3 DNA follows: TGTGCCACCACCCAGCGGGAGGGCCTCGGGGAGCAGTTCTTC.

The V call is TRBV6-5, the J call TRBJ2-1; 8 nucleotides match TRBD2. V lost 0 bases and J lost 8; bases outside the gene matches: 15. The CDR3 consists of 18 residues. CDR1 MNHEY and CDR2 SVGAGI come from the germline V gene. CDR3 DNA sequence: TGTGCCAGCAGTTACTCGGAGACCGGGACTAGTACGACCGATGAGCAGTTCTTC. Encoded protein: CASSYSETGTSTTDEQFF.

The V and J genes are TRBV20-1 and TRBJ2-7; D is unclear. The CDR3 contains 14 residues. Germline V gene sequence: CDR1 DFQATT, CDR2 SNEGSKA (reference sequence). V was cut by 4 bases and J by 0 bases, with 13 bases left in between. The CDR3 coding sequence is TGCAGTGCTACATCCGGGCGGAGCTCCTACGAGCAGTACTTC. It encodes CSATSGRSSYEQYF.

The CDR3 bases are TGTGCCACCACCCGGACGAGCAAAGAGACCCAGTACTTC. As protein: CATTRTSKETQYF. This sequence joins TRBV24-1 and TRBJ2-5; D call uncertain. CDR3 length: 13 amino acids. The V end lost 8 bases, the J end lost 3 bases, and 12 bases lay between the germline ends. The germline V gene has CDR1 KGHDR and CDR2 SFDVKD.

This clonotype has only a few counts. The V call is TRBV30, the J call TRBJ1-5; D is possibly TRBD1 (5 bases). The CDR3 is made up of 18 amino acids. The V gene lost 4 bases and the J gene lost 0 bases, with 22 bases spanning the gap. Per germline, CDR1 GTSNPN and CDR2 SVGIG (reference sequence). The CDR3: CAWKNTETGTLSNQPQHF. The DNA for the CDR3 is TGTGCCTGGAAAAACACCGAGACCGGGACCCTTAGCAATCAGCCCCAGCATTTT.